The rows below give T cell receptor beta chains drawn from one sample of a study of radiotherapy plus CTLA-4 blockade in lung cancer. Here immunoSEQ multiplex PCR was the method, and the copy in TCRdb shows in-frame clones only, minus some. The profile covers some 37,000 clones, with about two thirds appearing a single time and roughly 11% taken by the ten largest. The source material was peripheral blood, sampled from a patient treated with radiotherapy plus ipilimumab. These receptors were obtained from a human donor with non-small cell lung cancer who had stable disease on radiotherapy plus ipilimumab. The conserved cysteine and the conserved F or W are not part of the CDR3 here. Some rows have no size entry. The others give once, few or many, or a class for an expanded clone.

clone_size: few; v_call: TRBV15; j_call: TRBJ2-7; cdr3_aa: ATSRERDRAYEQY
clone_size: few; v_call: TRBV10-2; j_call: TRBJ1-6; cdr3_aa: ASSERAQGVHSPLH
clone_size: once; v_call: TRBV2; j_call: TRBJ2-5; cdr3_aa: ASSENGEGTQY
clone_size: -; v_call: TRBV7-9; j_call: TRBJ2-3; cdr3_aa: ASSFGWPGRFRADTQY
clone_size: -; v_call: TRBV29-1; j_call: TRBJ1-6; cdr3_aa: SVRRGLGSPLH
clone_size: -; v_call: TRBV2; j_call: TRBJ2-2; cdr3_aa: ASTGTGNTGELF
clone_size: once; v_call: TRBV27; j_call: TRBJ2-1; cdr3_aa: ASNSGGLAGATV
clone_size: once; v_call: TRBV7-9; j_call: TRBJ1-5; cdr3_aa: ASSDEGTGNQPQH
clone_size: -; v_call: TRBV29-1; j_call: TRBJ1-2; cdr3_aa: STWDGQGAVGYT
clone_size: -; v_call: TRBV20-1; j_call: TRBJ1-2; cdr3_aa: SATSNYGYT
clone_size: -; v_call: TRBV10-2; j_call: TRBJ2-5; cdr3_aa: ASSNTEETQY
clone_size: -; v_call: TRBV19; j_call: TRBJ1-6; cdr3_aa: ASSMQAGGSYNSPLH
clone_size: -; v_call: TRBV5-4; j_call: TRBJ1-2; cdr3_aa: ASSGGQGPGYT
clone_size: -; v_call: TRBV7-2; j_call: TRBJ1-3; cdr3_aa: ASSLEFGSGNTIY
clone_size: -; v_call: TRBV19; j_call: TRBJ1-1; cdr3_aa: ASSIGQMNTEAF
clone_size: few; v_call: TRBV5-1; j_call: TRBJ2-5; cdr3_aa: ASSLGGSETQY
clone_size: -; v_call: TRBV5-1; j_call: TRBJ2-1; cdr3_aa: ASSLSGNYEQF